This TCR beta chain was sequenced during a study of shared clonotypes between healthy human individuals. Of note for this clone: Other DNA sequences from this sample encode an identical CDR3 as well.

Sequencing used immunoSEQ multiplex PCR; TCRdb keeps in-frame clones, though not all of them. Among about 1 million clones listed, more than 60% were seen once. Per germline, CDR1 MDHEN and CDR2 SYDVKM. Trimming pared 5 bases from V and 7 bases from J, leaving 12 bases between. CDR3 length: 13 residues. Sample: memory CD4+ T cells sorted from blood. Subset reported: CD45RA-negative fraction. V gene TRBV28 combines with J gene TRBJ1-5; the D gene is possibly TRBD1 (5 bases). This receptor was obtained from a man aged 18 to 30 in good health. The CDR3 protein is CASSLGGRQPQHF. CDR3 in DNA: TGTGCCAGCAGTCTCGGGGGGAGACAGCCCCAGCATTTT.